This TCR beta chain appears in the sequencing data of a study of shared clonotypes between healthy human individuals. Some clones are missing from TCRdb's copy, which holds only in-frame ones; the method was immunoSEQ multiplex PCR. Among under 1,100,000 clones listed, about 75% were seen once. Germline CDR1 and CDR2: SEHNR and FQNEAQ (reference sequence). This CDR3 is 14 amino acids long. V lost 4 bases and J lost 3, with 10 bases in between. This clone was found once. The V call is TRBV7-9, the J call TRBJ2-1; no reliable D call. Sequenced input: memory CD4+ T cells sorted from blood. Subset denoted: CD45RA-negative fraction. The source is a man in his late teens or twenties in good health. In DNA form, the CDR3 reads TGTGCCAGCAGCTCACAAGCTCACTACAATGAGCAGTTCTTC. It is translated as CASSSQAHYNEQFF.